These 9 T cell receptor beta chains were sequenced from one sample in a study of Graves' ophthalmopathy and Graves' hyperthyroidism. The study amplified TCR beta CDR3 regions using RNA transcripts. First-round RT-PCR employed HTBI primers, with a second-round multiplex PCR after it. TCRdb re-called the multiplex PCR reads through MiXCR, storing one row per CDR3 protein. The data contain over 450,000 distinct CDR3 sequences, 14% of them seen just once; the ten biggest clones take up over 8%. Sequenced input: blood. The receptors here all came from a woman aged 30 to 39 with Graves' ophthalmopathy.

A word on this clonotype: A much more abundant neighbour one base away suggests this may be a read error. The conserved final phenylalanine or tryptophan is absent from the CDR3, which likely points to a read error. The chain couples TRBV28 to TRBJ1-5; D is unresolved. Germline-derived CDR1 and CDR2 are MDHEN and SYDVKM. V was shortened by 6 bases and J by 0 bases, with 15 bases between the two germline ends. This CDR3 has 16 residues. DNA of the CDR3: TGTGCCAGCAGCGGGCGGGGTGCGTATAGCAATCAGCCCCAGCATCTT. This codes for CASSGRGAYSNQPQHL.

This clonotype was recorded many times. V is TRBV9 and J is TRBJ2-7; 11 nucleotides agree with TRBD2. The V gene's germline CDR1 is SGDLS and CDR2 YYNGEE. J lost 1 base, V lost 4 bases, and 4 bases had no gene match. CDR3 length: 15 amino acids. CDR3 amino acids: CASSITSGSSYEQYF. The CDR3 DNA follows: TGTGCCAGCAGCATCACTAGCGGGAGTTCCTACGAGCAGTACTTC.

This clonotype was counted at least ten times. The CDR3 nucleotides read TGTGCCTGGAGCGTGAGTACAGGGGGCAACGAGCAGTACTTC. It codes for CAWSVSTGGNEQYF. The chain links TRBV30 to TRBJ2-7, with 9 bases fitting TRBD1. CDR3 length: 14 amino acids. Trimming at V came to 3 bases and at J to 5 bases, leaving 8 bases not matched to a gene. The germline V gene has CDR1 GTSNPN and CDR2 SVGIG (reference sequence). Full variable domain (remainder filled in from reference TRBV30 and TRBJ2-7): SQTIHQWPATLVQPVGSPLSLECTVEGTSNPNLYWYRQAAGRGLQLLFYSVGIGQISSEVPQNLSASRPQDRQFILSSKKLLLSDSGFYLCAWSVSTGGNEQYFGPGTRLTVT.

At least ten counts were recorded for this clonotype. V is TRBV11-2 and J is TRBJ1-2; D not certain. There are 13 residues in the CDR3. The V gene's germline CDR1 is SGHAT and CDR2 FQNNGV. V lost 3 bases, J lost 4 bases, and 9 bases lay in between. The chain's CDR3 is CASSFEAFYGYTF. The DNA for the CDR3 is TGTGCCAGCAGCTTCGAAGCTTTCTATGGCTACACCTTC.

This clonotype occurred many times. The CDR3 loop reads CASSYQGGYTF. The CDR3 DNA sequence: TGTGCCAGCAGTTACCAAGGTGGCTACACCTTC. The chain couples TRBV6-2 or TRBV6-3 to TRBJ1-2; D uncertain. Germline V gene data show CDR1 as MNHEY and CDR2 as SVGEGT. V shed 2 bases and J shed 7 bases, with 5 bases lying between them. The CDR3 loop spans 11 amino acids.

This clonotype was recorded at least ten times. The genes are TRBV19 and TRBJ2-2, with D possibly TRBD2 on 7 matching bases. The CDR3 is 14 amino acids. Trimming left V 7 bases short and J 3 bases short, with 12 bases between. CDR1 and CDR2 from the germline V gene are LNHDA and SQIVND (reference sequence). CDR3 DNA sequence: TGTGCCAGTAATCCGGGGGGCGACACCGGGGAGCTGTTTTTT. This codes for CASNPGGDTGELFF.

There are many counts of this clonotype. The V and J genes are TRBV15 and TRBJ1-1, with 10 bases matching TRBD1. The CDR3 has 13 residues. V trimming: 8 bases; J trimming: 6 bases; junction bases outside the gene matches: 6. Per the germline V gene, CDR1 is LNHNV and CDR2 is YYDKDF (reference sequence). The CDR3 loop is CATSRQGAPEAFF. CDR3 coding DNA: TGTGCCACCTCGAGACAGGGGGCCCCTGAAGCTTTCTTT. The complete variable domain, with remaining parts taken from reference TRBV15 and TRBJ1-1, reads DAMVIQNPRYQVTQFGKPVTLSCSQTLNHNVMYWYQQKSSQAPKLLFHYYDKDFNNEADTPDNFQSRRPNTSFCFLDIRSPGLGDTAMYLCATSRQGAPEAFFGQGTRLTVV.

The CDR3 region is CASTLGTEETQYF. The DNA for the CDR3 is TGTGCCAGCACTCTAGGGACAGAAGAGACCCAGTACTTC. V and J are TRBV12-3 or TRBV12-4 and TRBJ2-5, with 7 bases identical to TRBD1. The CDR3 consists of 13 residues. After removal of 7 bases from V and 3 bases from J, the junction contained 5 bases not matched to a gene.

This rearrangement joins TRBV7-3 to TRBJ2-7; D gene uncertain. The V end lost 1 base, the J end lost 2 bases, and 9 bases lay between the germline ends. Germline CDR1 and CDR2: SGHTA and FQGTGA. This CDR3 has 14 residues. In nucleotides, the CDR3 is TGTGCCAGCAGCTTAAATTGGGTCCCCTACGAGCAGTACTTC. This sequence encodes CASSLNWVPYEQYF. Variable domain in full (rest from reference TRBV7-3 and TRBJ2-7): GAGVSQTPSNKVTEKGKYVELRCDPISGHTALYWYRQSLGQGPEFLIYFQGTGAADDSGLPNDRFFAVRPEGSVSTLKIQRTERGDSAVYLCASSLNWVPYEQYFGPGTRLTVT.